The subject of this entry is one T cell receptor beta chain. Its target is not known. CDR1 is SGHTA and CDR2 is FQGTGA in the germline V gene. The CDR3 sequence is 16 residues long. Trimming cost V 2 bases and J 2 bases, with 13 bases left between them. Sequencing used immunoSEQ multiplex PCR; TCRdb keeps in-frame clones, though not all of them. Among over 110,000 clones, approximately 93% were seen once, and the ten largest hold 10% to 15%. This entry is derived from a study of T cell responses to AZD1222 COVID-19 vaccine. General observations from the study: The study reported that nearly half of spike-specific TCRs target unmutated variant regions. A mostly white British donor set with more females was recruited, and clonal diversity was possibly underestimated. Two doses of AZD1222 preceded a rise in Spike-specific TCR breadth and depth. In all cases, repertoires were sampled only after the peak T cell response.

The chain joins TRBV7-3 to TRBJ2-1, with D tentatively TRBD2 (6 bases). This clonotype was obtained from an adult who had recovered from COVID-19. Source: peripheral blood, taken after recovery from COVID-19. CDR3 loop: CASSLVLANTYNEQFF. Here the CDR3 DNA reads TGTGCCAGCAGCTTAGTTCTAGCGAATACCTACAATGAGCAGTTCTTC.